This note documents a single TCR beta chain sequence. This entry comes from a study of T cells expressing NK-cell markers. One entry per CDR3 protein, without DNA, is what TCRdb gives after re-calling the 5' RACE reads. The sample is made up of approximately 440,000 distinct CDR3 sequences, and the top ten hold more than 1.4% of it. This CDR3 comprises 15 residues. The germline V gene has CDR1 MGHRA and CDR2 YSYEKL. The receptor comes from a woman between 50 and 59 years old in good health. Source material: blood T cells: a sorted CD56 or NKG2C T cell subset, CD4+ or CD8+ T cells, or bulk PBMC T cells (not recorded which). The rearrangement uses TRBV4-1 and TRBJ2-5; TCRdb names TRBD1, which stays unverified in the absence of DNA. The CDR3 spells CASSHSLDGRETQYF.